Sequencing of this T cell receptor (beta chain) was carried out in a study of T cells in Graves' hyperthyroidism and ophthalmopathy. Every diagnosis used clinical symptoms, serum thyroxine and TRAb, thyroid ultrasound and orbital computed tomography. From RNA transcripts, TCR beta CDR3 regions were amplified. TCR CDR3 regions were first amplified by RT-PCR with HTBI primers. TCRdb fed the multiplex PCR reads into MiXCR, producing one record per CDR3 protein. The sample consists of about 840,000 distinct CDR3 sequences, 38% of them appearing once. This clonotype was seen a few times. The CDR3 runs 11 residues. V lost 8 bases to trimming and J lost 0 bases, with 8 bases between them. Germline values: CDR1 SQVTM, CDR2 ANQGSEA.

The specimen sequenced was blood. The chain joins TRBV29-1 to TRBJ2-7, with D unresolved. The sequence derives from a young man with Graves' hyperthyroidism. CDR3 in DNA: TGCAGCCTTAGCCGCTCCTACGAGCAGTACTTC. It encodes CSLSRSYEQYF.